This T cell receptor beta chain came from a study of cytomegalovirus exposure and HLA in healthy donors. Vbeta (60) and Jbeta (13) primers were used in the PCR. TCRdb's copy holds only in-frame clones and misses some; the assay was immunoSEQ multiplex PCR. The table shows 160,000 or so clones, with approximately 70% occurring only once. Study results and limitations: Reportedly, fewer N-insertions than the 666-donor mean appeared in an Asian-associated ancestry cluster in a later analysis. Sequencing depth roughly uniform across donors was assumed in presence/absence analyses. Cytomegalovirus association was listed for around 170 TCR beta chains.

V was pared by 4 bases and J by 4 bases, with 12 bases of the junction left unmatched. This CDR3 comprises 16 residues. The V gene's germline CDR1 is SGHTA and CDR2 FQGNSA. Note on this clone: Its antigen remains unknown.

V gene TRBV7-2 combines with J gene TRBJ1-2; TRBD1 matches at 7 bases. This clonotype originated in a man aged 18 to 30 in good health and CMV-seropositive. The specimen sequenced was PBMCs. CDR3 nucleotide sequence: TGTGCCAGCAGCTCCGGGGGCCGGGACAGTCCCTATGGCTACACCTTC. Its protein product is CASSSGGRDSPYGYTF.